The next 14 T cell receptor beta chains were all read from a single sample in a study of technical replicates of blood from several donors (dated by TCRdb to about 2017). To prepare the library, the immunoSEQ multiplex PCR assay was applied. The table was pulled from immuneACCESS by TCRdb, which kept in-frame rearrangements only. Such tables lose some clones; where checked, under half of the loss comes from unresolved V genes, and the rest has no known cause. The sample records tens of thousands of clones, roughly 96% of which are singletons. The top ten clonotypes cover about 0.2% of the sample. Sequencing was carried out using T cells isolated from PBMCs. The receptors originated from a human donor in good health.

This chain links TRBV7-6 with TRBJ1-6; TRBD1 matches at 8 bases. CDR1 is SGHVS, CDR2 FNYEAQ, per germline. The length of the CDR3 is 14 residues. V lost 5 bases, J lost 8 bases, and 5 bases stayed unmatched. CDR3 sequence: CASSRGQGDSPLHF. In DNA form, the CDR3 reads TGTGCCAGCAGCCGCGGACAGGGTGATTCACCCCTCCACTTT.

The chain has TRBV11-3 and TRBJ2-7, with a tentative D call TRBD1 (6 bases). V was clipped by 3 bases and J by 4 bases, with 13 bases between them. Germline lookup yields CDR1 SGHNT and CDR2 YENEEA. The CDR3 has 14 residues. For the CDR3, the DNA is TGTGCCAGCAGCTTCACCGGGACACATTACGAGCAGTACTTC. This translates into CASSFTGTHYEQYF.

The V gene is TRBV6-5, the J gene TRBJ2-2; no definite D call. Trimming removed 4 bases at V and 7 bases at J, with 13 bases between. In germline, CDR1 is MNHEY, CDR2 SVGAGI. The CDR3 length is 14 residues. The CDR3 DNA sequence: TGTGCCAGCAGTTTATATCAGGCGAGCGGGGAGCTGTTTTTT. It specifies CASSLYQASGELFF.

The V and J genes are TRBV2 and TRBJ2-2; 7 bases agree with TRBD1. J was trimmed by 4 bases and V by 0 bases; bases with no gene match: 5. CDR1 is SNHLY, CDR2 FYNNEI, per germline. This CDR3 is built from 16 residues. The CDR3 coding sequence is TGTGCCAGCAGTGAAGCATTACAGGGGACCACCGGGGAGCTGTTTTTT. Protein sequence: CASSEALQGTTGELFF.

The chain employs TRBV19 and TRBJ1-2; D perhaps matches TRBD1 (6 bases). The CDR3 contains 13 residues. Germline values: CDR1 LNHDA, CDR2 SQIVND (reference sequence). V gave up 5 bases and J gave up 6 bases, with 13 bases separating them. The CDR3 DNA sequence: TGTGCCAGTAGTCTCACAGGGTCCCATGGCTACACCTTC. Translation gives CASSLTGSHGYTF. The full variable domain, with the rest looked up from reference TRBV19 and TRBJ1-2, is DGGITQSPKYLFRKEGQNVTLSCEQNLNHDAMYWYRQDPGQGLRLIYYSQIVNDFQKGDIAEGYSVSREKKESFPLTVTSAQKNPTAFYLCASSLTGSHGYTFGSGTRLTVV.

The J gene is TRBJ1-1, the V gene TRBV30, with 7 bases matching TRBD1. The CDR3 runs 16 residues. CDR1 GTSNPN and CDR2 SVGIG come from the germline V gene (reference sequence). The V and J ends lost 2 bases and 1 base, in that order; junction bases with no gene match: 10. CDR3 in amino acids: CAWSLKYGTENTEAFF. Written as DNA, the CDR3 is TGTGCCTGGAGTCTAAAATACGGGACAGAGAACACTGAAGCTTTCTTT.

The chain is built from TRBV2 and TRBJ2-5, with D unresolved. V lost 8 bases and J lost 2, with 18 bases in between. Germline V CDR1 and CDR2: SNHLY, FYNNEI. The CDR3 has 15 amino acids. The CDR3: CASVTSRHTQETQYF. CDR3 DNA sequence: TGTGCCAGCGTTACCTCGCGACATACTCAAGAGACCCAGTACTTC.

The chain links TRBV7-8 to TRBJ2-2; D might be TRBD1 (6 bases). Trimming shortened V by 4 bases and J by 0 bases, and 12 bases separated the two germline ends. The CDR3 has 16 amino acids. CDR1 and CDR2 from the germline V gene are SGHVS and FQNEAQ. CDR3 in DNA: TGTGCCAGCAGCTCATACCGGGACACGAACACCGGGGAGCTGTTTTTT. It yields the protein CASSSYRDTNTGELFF.

The chain links TRBV9 to TRBJ2-1, with D perhaps TRBD1 (5 bases). CDR3 length equals 12 residues. Germline CDR1 SGDLS, CDR2 YYNGEE. V gave up 0 bases and J gave up 10 bases, with 8 bases separating them. In DNA, the CDR3 is TGTGCCAGCAGCGTAGGTGGGGCAGAGCAGTTCTTC. It specifies CASSVGGAEQFF.

The genes are TRBV27 and TRBJ1-2, with D possibly being TRBD1 (6 bases). The CDR3 has 17 amino acids. Trimming took off 5 bases at V and 0 bases at J, with 19 bases between the two ends. CDR1 is MNHEY, CDR2 SMNVEV, per germline (reference sequence). In nucleotides, the CDR3 is TGTGCCAGCAGTGAAATAAGGGGGACCCCAACTAACTATGGCTACACCTTC. This gives the protein CASSEIRGTPTNYGYTF.

The chain uses TRBV19 and TRBJ2-7, with TRBD2 identical over 8 bases. The V and J ends lost 3 bases and 5 bases, in that order; junction bases with no gene match: 3. The CDR3 spans 13 residues. Germline V lookup: CDR1 LNHDA, CDR2 SQIVND (reference sequence). In DNA, the CDR3 is TGTGCCAGTAGTATTTCACTAGCGGACGAGCAGTACTTC. This gives the protein CASSISLADEQYF.

V and J are TRBV5-1 and TRBJ1-4, with unresolved D. CDR3 size: 18 residues. Between the trimmed V and J ends, which lost 3 bases and 8 bases, there was a span of 26 bases. Looked up from germline, CDR1 is SGHRS and CDR2 is YFSETQ. The CDR3, as DNA: TGCGCCAGCAGCTGGGAGCAGCAGGTTGGATTTGTGGGCGAAAAACTGTTTTTT. Amino acids: CASSWEQQVGFVGEKLFF.

The chain links TRBV5-4 to TRBJ2-3, with TRBD1 as a possible D gene (6 bases). This CDR3 is 16 amino acids long. Trimming pared 3 bases from V and 2 bases from J, leaving 16 bases between. Germline CDR1 is SGHNT and CDR2 is YYREEE (reference sequence). DNA of the CDR3: TGTGCCAGCAGCTATCGACAGGCATTCTCCACAGATACGCAGTATTTT. Protein sequence: CASSYRQAFSTDTQYF.

In nucleotides, the CDR3 is TGTGCCAGCACAGGACAGGGGGCTCGTCAGCCCCAGCATTTT. Its protein product is CASTGQGARQPQHF. This chain joins TRBV28 and TRBJ1-5, with TRBD1 matching over 11 bases. The V segment lost 7 bases and the J segment 6 bases; nucleotides outside the gene matches: 5. Germline-derived CDR1 and CDR2 are MDHEN and SYDVKM. The CDR3 sequence is 14 residues long.